A selection of T cell receptor beta chains follows, all from one sample in a study of Tregs in tolerant kidney transplant recipients. Clones were sequenced by immunoSEQ multiplex PCR, and TCRdb holds only the in-frame ones, with some missing. This sample yields 15,000 to 17,000 clones, of which around 90% are seen a single time; 10% to 15% belongs to the top ten. The sequenced sample consisted of CD8+ T cells from blood. These receptors were obtained from a human donor in good health. Each CDR3 is given with its conserved first and last residue. The D gene is left open where the match is weak. Not every row has a clone size; where given, it reads once, few, many or a size class.

D gene	J gene	clone size	V gene	CDR3 protein	CDR3 DNA
NA	TRBJ2-7	NA	TRBV27	CASRSGPRAPYEQYF	TGTGCCAGCAGGTCCGGGCCCCGAGCCCCTTACGAGCAGTACTTC
NA	TRBJ1-5	NA	TRBV27	CASRTGGGPQHF	TGTGCCAGCAGAACGGGAGGAGGGCCCCAGCATTTT
NA	TRBJ2-7	NA	TRBV19	CASSMLGTSYEQYF	TGTGCCAGTAGTATGTTGGGCACTTCCTACGAGCAGTACTTC
NA	TRBJ2-7	NA	TRBV12-2	CASRLGTGAYEQYF	TGTGCAAGTCGCTTAGGGACAGGGGCCTACGAGCAGTACTTC
NA	TRBJ2-7	NA	TRBV5-1	CASSLSGPYEQYF	TGCGCCAGCAGCTTGTCAGGACCCTACGAGCAGTACTTC
NA	TRBJ2-7	NA	TRBV4-1	CASSAGRGLDEQYF	TGCGCCAGCAGTGCAGGGAGGGGGCTGGACGAGCAGTACTTC
NA	TRBJ1-2	NA	TRBV14	CASSQDISQPYYGYTF	TGTGCCAGCAGCCAAGACATCAGCCAACCCTACTATGGCTACACCTTC
NA	TRBJ2-7	once	TRBV29-1	CSVTGFPYEQYF	TGCAGCGTTACCGGGTTCCCCTACGAGCAGTACTTC
NA	TRBJ1-1	medium-sized	TRBV18	CASSPPQGGTEAFF	TGTGCCAGCTCACCACCTCAGGGTGGGACTGAAGCTTTCTTT
NA	TRBJ1-2	once	TRBV7-9	CASSGGTDRINYGYTF	TGTGCCAGCAGCGGTGGGACGGACCGGATTAACTATGGCTACACCTTC
TRBD2	TRBJ2-3	NA	TRBV4-3	CASSQDFELATDTQYF	TGCGCCAGCAGCCAAGATTTTGAACTAGCGACAGATACGCAGTATTTT
NA	TRBJ1-4	NA	TRBV4-3	CASSQDTGLGEKLFF	TGCGCCAGCAGCCAGGATACAGGGTTGGGTGAAAAACTGTTTTTT
NA	TRBJ2-7	NA	TRBV7-9	CASSDTLRQVFYEQYF	TGTGCCAGCAGCGACACCCTGAGACAGGTATTCTACGAGCAGTACTTC
NA	TRBJ1-1	NA	TRBV25-1	CASRKGGELSNTEAFF	TGTGCCAGCAGGAAGGGAGGGGAACTCTCGAACACTGAAGCTTTCTTT
TRBD2	TRBJ2-3	once	TRBV7-2	CASSLDGSGRADTQYF	TGTGCCAGCAGCTTAGACGGTAGCGGGAGGGCAGATACGCAGTATTTT
NA	TRBJ1-1	NA	TRBV29-1	CSVSSWNTEAFF	TGCAGCGTTAGCAGTTGGAACACTGAAGCTTTCTTT
NA	TRBJ1-4	NA	TRBV7-2	CASSLRDRRNEKLFF	TGTGCCAGCAGCTTACGGGACCGCCGTAATGAAAAACTGTTTTTT
NA	TRBJ2-2	NA	TRBV9	CASTKYGGVNTGELFF	TGTGCCAGCACCAAATACGGAGGGGTAAACACCGGGGAGCTGTTTTTT
TRBD2	TRBJ2-1	NA	TRBV5-1	CASSLATQRGYNEQFF	TGCGCCAGCAGCTTGGCCACCCAGCGGGGCTACAATGAGCAGTTCTTC
NA	TRBJ1-2	NA	TRBV11-2	CASSLDRQDNYGYTF	TGTGCCAGCAGCTTAGACCGACAGGACAACTATGGCTACACCTTC
NA	TRBJ2-5	NA	TRBV13	CASSGGQETQYF	TGTGCCAGCAGTGGGGGGCAGGAGACCCAGTACTTC
TRBD2	TRBJ2-1	once	TRBV7-9	CASQETSVDEQFF	TGTGCCAGCCAGGAGACTAGCGTCGATGAGCAGTTCTTC
NA	TRBJ2-5	NA	TRBV5-6	CASLQTTAETQYF	TGTGCCAGCCTCCAAACCACGGCCGAGACCCAGTACTTC
NA	TRBJ2-3	NA	TRBV18	CASSYSDTQYF	TGTGCCAGCTCATACTCAGATACGCAGTATTTT
NA	TRBJ2-3	once	TRBV4-3	CASSQVERSTDTQYF	TGCGCCAGCAGCCAAGTAGAGCGGTCCACAGATACGCAGTATTTT
NA	TRBJ2-7	NA	TRBV27	CASSLAADRAEQYF	TGTGCCAGCAGTTTAGCAGCAGATCGGGCCGAGCAGTACTTC
NA	TRBJ2-7	NA	TRBV5-1	CASSLTTSYEQYF	TGCGCCAGCAGCTTAACCACCTCCTACGAGCAGTACTTC
NA	TRBJ1-1	few	TRBV19	CASSVGNTEAFF	TGTGCCAGTAGTGTGGGGAACACTGAAGCTTTCTTT
NA	TRBJ2-5	once	TRBV5-1	CASSLVAGRETQYF	TGCGCCAGCAGCTTGGTGGCAGGGAGGGAGACCCAGTACTTC
NA	TRBJ2-2	NA	TRBV4-3	CASSQVVGSNTGELFF	TGCGCCAGCAGCCAAGTAGTGGGGTCGAACACCGGGGAGCTGTTTTTT
TRBD2	TRBJ2-1	NA	TRBV7-9	CASNPGLGFNEQFF	TGTGCCAGCAACCCGGGACTAGGTTTCAATGAGCAGTTCTTC
NA	TRBJ2-2	NA	TRBV15	CATSRAEFAGELFF	TGTGCCACCAGCAGAGCGGAGTTCGCCGGGGAGCTGTTTTTT
NA	TRBJ1-1	NA	TRBV5-1	CASSTDANTEAFF	TGCGCCAGCAGCACGGACGCGAACACTGAAGCTTTCTTT
NA	TRBJ1-2	NA	TRBV5-1	CASSLVDGMRGYTF	TGCGCCAGCAGCTTGGTCGACGGGATGAGGGGCTACACCTTC
NA	TRBJ2-1	NA	TRBV6-5	CASNGQGLYNEQFF	TGTGCCAGCAACGGCCAGGGACTTTACAATGAGCAGTTCTTC
NA	TRBJ1-5	once	TRBV9	CASSDGGYSNQPQHF	TGTGCCAGCAGCGACGGGGGTTATAGCAATCAGCCCCAGCATTTT
TRBD1	TRBJ1-1	NA	TRBV2	CASKSDRDTEAFF	TGTGCCAGCAAATCAGACAGGGACACTGAAGCTTTCTTT
TRBD1	TRBJ1-3	NA	TRBV7-9	CASSLDRGSGNTIYF	TGTGCCAGCAGCTTAGACAGGGGCTCTGGAAACACCATATATTTT
TRBD2	TRBJ2-5	once	TRBV2	CASRPASGETQYF	TGTGCCAGCAGGCCGGCTAGCGGAGAGACCCAGTACTTC
TRBD1	TRBJ2-5	NA	TRBV7-8	CASSPWTGGRETQYF	TGTGCCAGCAGCCCGTGGACAGGGGGCCGGGAGACCCAGTACTTC
NA	TRBJ1-5	NA	TRBV15	CATSREGRAQPQHF	TGTGCCACCAGCAGAGAGGGTCGAGCTCAGCCCCAGCATTTT
NA	TRBJ2-5	NA	TRBV7-2	CASSFIARRVGETQYF	TGTGCCAGCAGCTTTATCGCCCGGCGGGTGGGAGAGACCCAGTACTTC
TRBD2	TRBJ2-7	NA	TRBV6-4	CASIRGTSGSSYEQYF	TGTGCCAGCATTAGAGGGACTAGCGGGAGCTCCTACGAGCAGTACTTC
TRBD1	TRBJ2-7	NA	TRBV11-2	CASSLDPDRPGSYEQYF	TGTGCCAGCAGCTTAGACCCGGACAGGCCAGGGTCCTACGAGCAGTACTTC
TRBD1	TRBJ2-7	NA	TRBV6-6	CASSYPGQIRKEQYF	TGTGCCAGCAGTTACCCGGGACAGATACGTAAGGAGCAGTACTTC
NA	TRBJ2-3	few	TRBV20-1	CSARTDTQYF	TGCAGTGCTCGTACAGATACGCAGTATTTT
NA	TRBJ1-2	NA	TRBV4-3	CASSQDRSAGYTF	TGCGCCAGCAGCCAAGACAGGTCTGCTGGCTACACCTTC
NA	TRBJ1-1	NA	TRBV14	CASSQLMRGPSTEAFF	TGTGCCAGCAGCCAACTGATGCGGGGCCCGAGCACTGAAGCTTTCTTT
TRBD1	TRBJ2-3	NA	TRBV19	CASKGAEDTQYF	TGTGCCAGTAAGGGGGCGGAAGATACGCAGTATTTT
TRBD1	TRBJ1-6	NA	TRBV6-1	CASSDRDRARNSPLHF	TGTGCCAGCAGTGATAGGGACAGGGCGAGAAATTCACCCCTCCACTTT
TRBD2	TRBJ2-3	NA	TRBV19	CASSAGTIRTDTQYF	TGTGCCAGTAGTGCCGGGACTATCCGCACAGATACGCAGTATTTT
NA	TRBJ1-1	once	TRBV7-9	CASSLGYTEAFF	TGTGCCAGCAGCTTAGGGTACACTGAAGCTTTCTTT
NA	TRBJ1-5	NA	TRBV7-6	CASSLGWGNNQPQHF	TGTGCCAGCAGCTTAGGGTGGGGGAACAATCAGCCCCAGCATTTT
TRBD1	TRBJ2-2	NA	TRBV2	CASRHTGGGPGGELFF	TGTGCCAGCAGGCACACAGGGGGAGGACCGGGCGGGGAGCTGTTTTTT
NA	TRBJ2-3	once	TRBV7-2	CASSLGRYTDTQYF	TGTGCCAGCAGCTTAGGCCGGTACACAGATACGCAGTATTTT
NA	TRBJ2-3	NA	TRBV7-6	CASSSTGGASTDTQYF	TGTGCCAGCAGCTCAACAGGAGGTGCTAGCACAGATACGCAGTATTTT
TRBD2	TRBJ2-1	NA	TRBV2	CASMTTRLAGGRVF	TGTGCCAGCATGACCACTAGACTAGCGGGAGGACGGGTCTTC
TRBD2	TRBJ2-1	NA	TRBV4-3	CASSQDAGGVNEQFF	TGCGCCAGCAGCCAAGATGCGGGAGGGGTGAATGAGCAGTTCTTC
NA	TRBJ1-5	NA	TRBV30	CACAGTWEEPQHF	TGTGCCTGCGCGGGGACATGGGAAGAGCCCCAGCATTTT